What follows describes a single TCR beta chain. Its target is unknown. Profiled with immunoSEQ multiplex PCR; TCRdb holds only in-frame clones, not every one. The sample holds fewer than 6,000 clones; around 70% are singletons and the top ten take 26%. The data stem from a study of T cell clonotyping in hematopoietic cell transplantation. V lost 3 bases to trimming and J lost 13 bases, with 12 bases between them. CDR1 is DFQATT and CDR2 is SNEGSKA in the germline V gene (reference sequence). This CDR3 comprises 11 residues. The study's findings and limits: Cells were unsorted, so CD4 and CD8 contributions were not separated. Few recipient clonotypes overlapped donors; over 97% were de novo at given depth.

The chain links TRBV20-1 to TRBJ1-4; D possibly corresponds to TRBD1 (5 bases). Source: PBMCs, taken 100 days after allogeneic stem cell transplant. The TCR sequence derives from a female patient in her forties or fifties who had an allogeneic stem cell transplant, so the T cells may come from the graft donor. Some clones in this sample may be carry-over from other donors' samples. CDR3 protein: CSASKPGGLFF. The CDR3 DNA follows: TGCAGTGCTAGTAAACCCGGGGGACTGTTTTTT.